This T cell receptor beta chain is from a study of cytomegalovirus exposure and HLA in healthy donors (dated by TCRdb to about 2017). Study-level background: According to an earlier analysis of 587 of the donors, about 170 million T cells yielded 117 million unique TCR beta sequences and 276 Gb of sequence data. The number of typed donors differed by locus: roughly 629-630 for A, B, C, DRB1 and DQB1; 522 for DQA1; approximately 600 for DPA1; and some 450 for DPB1. All discovery cohort repertoires had been generated using a single sequencing platform. Using immunosequencing, the study profiled T cell repertoires from 640 or so subjects and related those repertoires to cytomegalovirus serostatus. To decide whether each TCR beta V gene segment behaved as functional or pseudogenic, an earlier analysis of 587 of the donors relied on high-throughput TCR beta sequencing. A later genetic analysis took genome-wide SNP genotypes for about 65% of the 666 donors and used that subset as a discovery cohort. In a later analysis, previously published TCR beta repertoires from 600 to 850 donors were re-analyzed and high-resolution HLA genotyping was added so that TCR occurrence patterns could be studied. Of the approximately 400 genotyped donors, 81% were placed in the genetic ancestry cluster associated with self-reported Caucasian donors. About 280 gigabases of sequencing data and tens of millions of unique TCR sequences made up an early release that covered under 750 HLA-typed donors. A few DR-DQ haplotypes were treated as single units for association and clustering because of strong linkage in the cohort. The study combined high-throughput TCR immunosequencing, statistical association of individual TCRs with disease status, and machine learning to predict cytomegalovirus infection status. Across roughly 420 genotyped donors of the cohort, an average of roughly 230,000 unique TCR beta nucleotide sequences per donor were sequenced, and approximately 17% of those sequences were non-productive. Rather than using new phenotypic data, the later analysis identified candidate immune exposures from TCR beta sequences and from how often those sequences occurred across donors. Donor age, sex, ethnicity and CMV serostatus were collected together with the repertoire data. A separate validation cohort of 100 to 150 different subjects was used in addition to the roughly 700-subject first cohort. The study aimed to test whether signatures of past pathogen exposure could be identified by cataloging public T cell receptors. HLA typing covered class I and class II loci at four-digit resolution.

Including cysteine and phenylalanine, the CDR3 has 15 amino acids. Of all the DNA, just the CDR3 is kept, 45 bases in frame from base 1. The germline V gene specifies SGDLS as CDR1 and YYNGEE as CDR2. V is trimmed back by 4 bases and J by 5 bases, and the junction contains 6 bases that no gene match accounts for. Concerning this clone itself: This clone's antigen is unknown. No base quality values were provided; no much bigger clone lies one nucleotide off.

In total, 600 or so healthy bone marrow donors made up the cohort. At the time of sampling, every cohort member was nominally healthy, though immune exposures that went unrecorded were likely present. The donor tested CMV seropositive and was one of the 289 seropositive cohort members. A peripheral blood sample was provided by each donor, and peripheral blood mononuclear cells were used for TCR beta sequencing. Genomic DNA extraction from the blood cell samples was performed with the Qiagen DNeasy Blood Extraction Kit. Receptor amplification or capture employed the immunoSEQ multiplex PCR assay. The multiplex PCR relied on a mix of 60 forward primers for TCR Vbeta segments and 13 reverse primers for TCR Jbeta segments. Amplification of the CDR3 region of rearranged TCR beta genes was performed with a multiplex PCR assay on genomic DNA. The Illumina HiSeq System was used to sequence the amplified TCR beta libraries as 87-base-pair reads. Regarding the original processing steps: Across the roughly 670 repertoires, a later analysis counted some 81 million unique TCR beta chains, around 10 million of which were shared by at least two donors. To remove PCR and sequencing errors, raw reads were error-corrected and collapsed into unique sequences using a nearest-neighbor algorithm that merged closely related sequences. To assign V, D and J gene segments, CDR3 sequences were aligned to IMGT reference sequences. For a sequence to be retained, a match of at least six nucleotides to both a V gene segment and a J gene segment was required. A rearrangement was called productive if the CDR3 had no stop codons and remained in frame with V and J, and every other rearrangement was called non-productive. CDR3 was defined by IMGT convention, running from the second conserved V-encoded cysteine to the conserved J-encoded phenylalanine. The earlier analysis of about 640 of the donors excluded any sequence lacking an unambiguous match to a single V gene segment. In an earlier analysis of around 590 of the donors, a V segment was called functional when productive rearrangements were above 56.7%, and segregating when the standard deviation between donors exceeded 5%. A statistical classification framework was developed to diagnose cytomegalovirus status using the catalog of TCR beta chain sequences. In a later analysis, V and J genes were assigned by comparing TCR nucleotide sequences against IMGT/GENE-DB human TR gene sequences. A later analysis assigned CDR3 sequences and most-parsimonious VDJ recombination scenarios with the TCRdist pipeline. A later analysis defined each TCR beta chain by its CDR3 amino acid sequence plus V-gene family, and excluded reads lacking a unique V-gene family. A later analysis removed 600 or so highly shared, low-generation-probability nucleotide sequences to deal with suspected cross-contamination and a sequencing artifact. In a later analysis, a clonal expansion index was calculated for each public chain from normalized within-repertoire ranks of inferred template counts. Generation probabilities in a later analysis came from a VDJ recombination model fitted to out-of-frame rearrangements, and those results were checked against IGoR. In a later analysis, TCR-TCR, TCR-HLA and TCR-CMV co-occurrence was scored with hypergeometric tests, and a repertoire-size bias correction was applied to TCR pairs. A later analysis estimated false discovery rates by permuting HLA or CMV assignments 20 times. A later analysis grouped co-occurring TCRs with DBSCAN, adding TCRdist sequence similarity when clustering within HLA-allele-positive subsets. Co-occurrence clustering excluded repertoires with fewer than 30,000 or more than 120,000 public chains, plus five with anomalous nucleotide sharing. Imported from immuneACCESS, the table was reduced by TCRdb to in-frame sequences with V and J called. These copies leave out some clones; in studies compared against another copy, an unresolved V gene accounts for under half, and the cause of the remainder is not known. V and J calls and clone size are given by that table; D and trimming were obtained from the DNA. In this sample the table shows about 96,000 clones, 65% to 80% of which occur a single time. In total, the top ten clones hold 2.5% to 3.5% of the sample.

Study-level results and caveats: Cytomegalovirus status was reported to be diagnosed by the classifier with high specificity and sensitivity in both the original and validation cohorts. An earlier analysis of roughly 570 of the donors showed that most TCR beta V segments appeared in productive rearrangements either about 90% or about 30% of the time, which broadly matched IMGT annotations. According to a later analysis, TCR association rates differed among HLA loci, with DRB1 alleles showing the most associated TCRs and HLA-C alleles showing the fewest. In the study, 150 to 200 TCR beta chains were listed as associated with cytomegalovirus. Roughly uniform sequencing depth across donors was assumed in presence/absence analyses, although this assumption may not hold. HLA typing was unavailable for some donors at each locus, so association tests used only the typed subset. In a later analysis, 16,951 TCR beta sequences were associated with specific HLA alleles at a false discovery rate of 0.05. For the cohort, immune exposure information was limited to CMV serostatus. In a later genetic analysis, fewer N-insertions in productive TCRs were reported among donors in an Asian-associated ancestry cluster than the approximately 670-donor mean. A later genetic analysis associated a missense DCLRE1C variant with V-gene and J-gene trimming of TCR beta chains, and an independent cohort replicated the association. A further reported finding was that TCR beta sequences accurately predicted the HLA-A and HLA-B alleles for most subjects in the first cohort. Only TCR beta chains were sequenced in this cohort, and the absence of alpha or paired-chain data limited detectable features. Linkage disequilibrium might explain the correlated functional status among segregating V segments, but an unknown experimental factor could not be ruled out. Assigning TCR associations to individual alleles was difficult when HLA alleles, especially DR and DQ, strongly co-occurred. According to a later analysis, most CMV-associated TCR beta chains appeared to be HLA-restricted, and the HLA associations seemed to be driven largely by CMV exposure. In vitro tests confirmed that three of the cytomegalovirus-associated TCR beta chains recognize cytomegalovirus antigens. A cluster of highly shared sequence variants was judged likely to represent a technical artifact of the sequencing pipeline. In a later analysis, several top co-occurrence clusters were reported to appear linked to parvovirus B19, influenza, CMV and Epstein-Barr virus. Some IMGT-functional V segments, including TRBV6-2 and TRBV6-3, could not be distinguished by the 87-base-pair reads and were therefore excluded. The earlier analysis of about 600 of the donors excluded around 17 rarely observed V segments, including chromosome 9 orphons, because counts were too low. Most TCR sequences were observed very rarely across donors, whereas some public TCRs were present in many individuals. Compared with equally common non-associated chains, HLA-associated TCR beta chains in a later analysis were more clonally expanded and had lower generation probabilities. It was suggested by the authors that the approach could potentially be generalized to other disease states and immunological phenotypes.

This TCR came from a female donor in good health and CMV-seropositive. The sequenced sample was PBMCs. Here the chain combines TRBV9 and TRBJ2-5; 12 central bases correspond to TRBD2. Here the CDR3 is given as CASSSTSGGPETQYF. Read as DNA, the sequence is TGTGCCAGCAGCTCAACTAGCGGGGGGCCGGAGACCCAGTACTTC.